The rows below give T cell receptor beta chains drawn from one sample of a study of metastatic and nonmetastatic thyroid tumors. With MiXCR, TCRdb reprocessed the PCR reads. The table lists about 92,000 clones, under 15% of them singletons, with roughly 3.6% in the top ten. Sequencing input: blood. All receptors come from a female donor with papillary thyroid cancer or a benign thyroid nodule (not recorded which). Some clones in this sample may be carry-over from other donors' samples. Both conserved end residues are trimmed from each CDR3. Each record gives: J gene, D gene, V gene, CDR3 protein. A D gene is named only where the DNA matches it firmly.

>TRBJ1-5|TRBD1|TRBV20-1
SARRGQGEGQTQH
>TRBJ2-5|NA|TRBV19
ASSQGNSGETQY
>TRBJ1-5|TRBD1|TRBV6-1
ASTTFRGQGAVGPQH
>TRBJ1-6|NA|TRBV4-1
ASSPLINQGPISPLH
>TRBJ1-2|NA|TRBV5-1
ASARDTGTNYGYT
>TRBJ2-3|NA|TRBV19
ASSIGWALSTDTQY
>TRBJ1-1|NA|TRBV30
AWDPEGMTEAF
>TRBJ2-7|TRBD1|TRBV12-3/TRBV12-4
ASSFGQGEERY
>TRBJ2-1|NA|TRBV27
ASSRQWGPGNEQF
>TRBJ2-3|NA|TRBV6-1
ASSHDTRGTDTQY
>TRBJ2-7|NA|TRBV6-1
ASSEGQASSYEQY
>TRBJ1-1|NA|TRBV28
AIVARRRTEAF
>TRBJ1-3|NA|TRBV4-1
ASSQDRLPSGNAGNTIY
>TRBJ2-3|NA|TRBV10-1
ASSEGRPPDTQY
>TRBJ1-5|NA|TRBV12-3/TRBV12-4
ASSLGVQPYSNQPQH
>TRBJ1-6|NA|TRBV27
ASSLFRNSPLH
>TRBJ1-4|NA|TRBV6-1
ASSGRRLAEGEKLF
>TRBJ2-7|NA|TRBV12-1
ASTLGGAISNEQY
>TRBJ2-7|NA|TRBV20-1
SASGFGSYEQY
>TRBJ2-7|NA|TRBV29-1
SVLGAAYEQY